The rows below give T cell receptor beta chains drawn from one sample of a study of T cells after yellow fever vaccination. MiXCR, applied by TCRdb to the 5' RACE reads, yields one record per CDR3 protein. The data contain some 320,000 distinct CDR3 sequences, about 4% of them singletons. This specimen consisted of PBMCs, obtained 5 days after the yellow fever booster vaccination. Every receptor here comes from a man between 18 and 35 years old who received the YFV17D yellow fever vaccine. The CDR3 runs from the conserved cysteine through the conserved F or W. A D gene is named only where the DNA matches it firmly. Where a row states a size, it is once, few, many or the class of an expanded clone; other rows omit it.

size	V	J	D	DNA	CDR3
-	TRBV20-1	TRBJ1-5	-	TGCAGTGCTAGGAGGGGCGGTAACAATCAGCCCCAGCATTTT	CSARRGGNNQPQHF
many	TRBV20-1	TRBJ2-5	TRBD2	TGCAGTGCGGTCCCACTAGTGACTAGCCAGCTGGTCCAAGAGACCCAGTACTTC	CSAVPLVTSQLVQETQYF
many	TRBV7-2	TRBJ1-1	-	TGTGCCAGCAGCTCATGGTCGAACACTGAAGCTTTCTTT	CASSSWSNTEAFF
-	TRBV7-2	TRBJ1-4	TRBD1	TGTGCCAGCAGCTTATCCGGGACAGGGTGGGCGGAACTGTTTTTT	CASSLSGTGWAELFF
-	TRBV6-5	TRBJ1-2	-	TGTGCCAGCAGTTACTGGCAGAACTATGGCTACACCTTC	CASSYWQNYGYTF
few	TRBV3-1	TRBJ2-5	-	TGTGCCAGCAGCCCATCGGGCGCATTGGAGACCCAGTACTTC	CASSPSGALETQYF
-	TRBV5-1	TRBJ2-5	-	TGCGCCAGCAGCTTGTCGGTAGAGTGGGGGGAACAAGAGACCCAGTACTTC	CASSLSVEWGEQETQYF
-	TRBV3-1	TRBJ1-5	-	TGTGCCAGCAGTTTAACCGGGGTGAGTCAGCCCCAGCATTTT	CASSLTGVSQPQHF
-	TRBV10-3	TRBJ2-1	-	TGTGCCATCAGTGACTCCTTGGAGACGACGAGCTCCTACAATGAGCAGTTCTTC	CAISDSLETTSSYNEQFF
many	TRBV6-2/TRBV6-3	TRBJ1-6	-	TGTGCCAGCACTATCCCCGACAGGAGCTATAATTCACCCCTCCACTTT	CASTIPDRSYNSPLHF
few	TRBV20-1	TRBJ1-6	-	TGCAGTGCTCGTCGAGGGCCCTATAATTCACCCCTCCACTTT	CSARRGPYNSPLHF
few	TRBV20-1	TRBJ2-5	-	TGCAGTGCTCCCCGGGGGAACTCCCGGGAGACCCAGTACTTC	CSAPRGNSRETQYF
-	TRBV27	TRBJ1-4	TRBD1	TGTGCCAGCAGTTATCACTCCGGGACAGGGACTGAAAAACTGTTTTTT	CASSYHSGTGTEKLFF
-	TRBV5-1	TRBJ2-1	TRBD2	TGCGCCAGCAGCTTGGCCCCTAGCGGATTTTCCTCCTACAATGAGCAGTTCTTC	CASSLAPSGFSSYNEQFF
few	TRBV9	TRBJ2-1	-	TGTGCCAGCAGCGTCTCGGGGGTACTGAATGAGCAGTTCTTC	CASSVSGVLNEQFF
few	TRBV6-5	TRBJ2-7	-	TGTGCCAGCAGTTCCCTCTCGGGGCGGACTTACGAGCAGTACTTC	CASSSLSGRTYEQYF
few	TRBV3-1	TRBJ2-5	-	TGTGCCAGCAGCCCAGACGCAGGGGTACTCGAGACCCAGTACTTC	CASSPDAGVLETQYF
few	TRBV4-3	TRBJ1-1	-	TGCGCCAGCAGCCAAGATTTGTTTGGCGCTGAAGCTTTCTTT	CASSQDLFGAEAFF
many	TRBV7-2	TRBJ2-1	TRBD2	TGTGCCAGCAGCTACTTAGCGGGGGGGTACAATGAGCAGTTCTTC	CASSYLAGGYNEQFF
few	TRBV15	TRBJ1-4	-	TGTGCCACCAGCACTGCGAGGGCAGGGGAAAAACTGTTTTTT	CATSTARAGEKLFF
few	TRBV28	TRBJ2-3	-	TGTGCCAGCAGCTACATCCGACAGAGAGATACGCAGTATTTT	CASSYIRQRDTQYF
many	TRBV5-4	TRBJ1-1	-	TGTGCCAGCAGCTGGGGACCGAATGAAGCTTTCTTT	CASSWGPNEAFF